One and the same sample provided the 15 T cell receptor beta chains below, sequenced in a study of blood T cells in healthy people across ages. For the second PCR, which ran for about 7 to 12 cycles, a sample-barcoded 5' primer and a J-beta primer mix were used. TCRdb redid the calling of the 5' RACE reads with MiXCR, one entry per CDR3 protein. The sample holds roughly 1.4 million distinct CDR3 sequences; around 59% are singletons and the top ten take under 8.5%. The material sequenced was blood. These receptors were collected from a man aged 18 to 35 in good health.

The CDR3 region has the DNA TGTGCCAGCAAGGTTCAGGGCATCTCAGGCAATCAGCCCCAGCATTTT. Translation: CASKVQGISGNQPQHF. J is TRBJ1-5 and V is TRBV6-2 or TRBV6-3; D may be TRBD1 (5 bases). The CDR3 runs 16 residues. Germline values: CDR1 MNHEY, CDR2 SVGEGT. Between the trimmed V and J ends, which lost 7 bases and 2 bases, there was a span of 18 bases.

This clonotype has only one observation. The gene calls are TRBV6-6 and TRBJ2-5; 9 nucleotides agree with TRBD1. The J call is in doubt because the DNA end fits TRBJ2-7 better. CDR1 and CDR2 from the germline V gene are MNHNY and SVGAGI (reference sequence). The CDR3 is made up of 17 amino acids. DNA of the CDR3: TGTGCCAGCAGTTACTCTGTCGAGCGGGGACAGGGCCACGAGCAGTACTTC. The encoded protein is CASSYSVERGQGHEQYF.

V gene TRBV7-9 combines with J gene TRBJ1-2; D is unresolved. The V gene's germline CDR1 is SEHNR and CDR2 FQNEAQ (reference sequence). The V end lost 4 bases, the J end lost 2 bases, and 8 bases lay between the germline ends. The CDR3 contains 13 residues. The CDR3 loop reads CASSSGENYGYTF. CDR3 nucleotide sequence: TGTGCCAGCAGCTCCGGGGAAAACTATGGCTACACCTTC.

The rearrangement uses TRBV9 and TRBJ2-3; 8 bases match TRBD1. Germline V gene sequence: CDR1 SGDLS, CDR2 YYNGEE. This CDR3 region has 16 residues. With V trimmed by 4 bases and J by 2 bases, 9 bases remained unmatched. The CDR3 nucleotides are TGTGCCAGCAGCACCGGACAGGGAACGGCCACAGATACGCAGTATTTT. Translating it yields CASSTGQGTATDTQYF.

CDR3 residues: CASSHQSGGPPSYEQYF. In nucleotides, the CDR3 is TGTGCCAGCAGCCATCAGTCTGGGGGGCCACCTTCCTACGAGCAGTACTTC. This chain links TRBV7-9 with TRBJ2-1; TRBD1 or TRBD2 may be the D gene (6 bases each). The J call is uncertain, as TRBJ2-7 better fits the DNA end. This CDR3 contains 17 residues. The germline CDR1 and CDR2 sequences are SEHNR and FQNEAQ (reference sequence).

This rearrangement joins TRBV4-1 to TRBJ2-7, with no clear D. The CDR3 is 18 amino acids. Germline-derived CDR1 and CDR2 are MGHRA and YSYEKL. V was clipped by 4 bases and J by 1 base, with 23 bases between them. The CDR3 DNA sequence: TGCGCCAGCAGCCGTCGACCTGGGGTCGAAAAATTTTCCTACGAGCAGTACTTC. The encoded protein is CASSRRPGVEKFSYEQYF.

V is TRBV2 and J is TRBJ2-5; TRBD1 agrees at 10 bases. V lost 7 bases, J lost 5 bases, and 4 bases stayed unmatched. CDR3 length equals 13 residues. Germline-derived CDR1 and CDR2 are SNHLY and FYNNEI. CDR3 nucleotides: TGTGCCAGCACGTGGACAGGGGGTGAGACCCAGTACTTC. The encoded protein is CASTWTGGETQYF. Together with reference TRBV2 and TRBJ2-5, the CDR3 gives the full variable domain: EPEVTQTPSHQVTQMGQEVILRCVPISNHLYFYWYRQILGQKVEFLVSFYNNEISEKSEIFDDQFSVERPDGSNFTLKIRSTKLEDSAMYFCASTWTGGETQYFGPGTRLLVL.

Points on this clonotype: In this CDR3 the conserved last residue, phenylalanine or tryptophan, is missing, so a read error is likely. V and J are TRBV7-2 and TRBJ2-5, with a tentative D call TRBD2 (5 bases). With the DNA end fitting TRBJ2-4 better, the J assignment may be wrong. Germline V gene data show CDR1 as SGHTA and CDR2 as FQGNSA. The CDR3 runs to 14 residues. For the CDR3, the DNA is TGTGCCAGCAGCTTAGGGTTCGCTAGCCGCATTCAGTACTAC. Protein sequence: CASSLGFASRIQYY.

This clonotype was observed a handful of times. V is TRBV20-1 and J is TRBJ2-7; 7 positions agree with TRBD2. The CDR3 runs to 14 residues. Germline V gene lookup returns CDR1 DFQATT and CDR2 SNEGSKA (reference sequence). Trimming removed 0 bases from V and 5 bases from J; junction bases left unmatched: 7. Written as DNA, the CDR3 is TGCAGTGCTAGAGATGGGGGGGGTAGGGACGAGCAGTACTTC. It translates to CSARDGGGRDEQYF.

The chain employs TRBV6-5 and TRBJ1-6; possible D gene TRBD1, 5 bases. CDR3 length equals 15 residues. The V and J ends lost 6 bases and 9 bases respectively, with 18 bases between them. Per germline, CDR1 MNHEY and CDR2 SVGAGI. The chain's CDR3 is CASRSAGRLGSPLHF. CDR3 sequence (DNA): TGTGCCAGCAGATCCGCAGGGAGATTAGGTTCACCCCTCCACTTT.

This clonotype was picked up a small number of times. The chain joins TRBV28 to TRBJ2-7; 10 nucleotides agree with TRBD1. The CDR3 runs 17 residues. Per germline, CDR1 MDHEN and CDR2 SYDVKM. With V trimmed by 6 bases and J by 0 bases, 11 bases remained unmatched. This CDR3 reads CASRPRDRGIISYEQYF. The CDR3 DNA is TGTGCCAGCAGACCCCGGGACAGGGGAATCATCTCCTACGAGCAGTACTTC.

This clonotype was seen many times. An end of the junction differs from the germline gene, which may be a read error. The chain links TRBV12-3 or TRBV12-4 to TRBJ2-1, with a weak D call TRBD1 (5 bases). The CDR3 consists of 13 residues. CDR3 protein: CASNLRGNNEQFF. The CDR3 DNA follows: TGTGCCAGCAATTTAAGGGGTAACAATGAGCAGTTCTTC.

The chain is built from TRBV27 and TRBJ1-4; 7 nucleotides align to TRBD1. The CDR3 has 15 residues. Germline CDR1 MNHEY, CDR2 SMNVEV (reference sequence). The V segment lost 5 bases and the J segment 3 bases; nucleotides outside the gene matches: 6. The CDR3 sequence: CASSQGTVANEKLFF. CDR3 DNA: TGTGCCAGCAGTCAAGGGACAGTGGCTAATGAAAAACTGTTTTTT.

V and J are TRBV20-1 and TRBJ2-1; 8 bases agree with TRBD2. The CDR3 runs 16 residues. Germline V CDR1 and CDR2: DFQATT, SNEGSKA (reference sequence). With V trimmed by 0 bases and J by 8 bases, 12 bases remained unmatched. CDR3 sequence (DNA): TGCAGTGCTAGAGATATCCTAGCGGGTGGAAGGGATGAGCAGTTCTTC. It encodes CSARDILAGGRDEQFF.

This clonotype was recorded a few times. The rearrangement links TRBV4-2 to TRBJ1-2; possible D gene TRBD1, 5 bases. The germline gives CDR1 LGHNA, CDR2 YNFKEQ. The CDR3 contains 15 residues. With 5 bases removed from V and 2 bases from J, the gap between germline ends came to 15 bases. The CDR3 region is CASSDSGLANYGYTF. The CDR3 DNA sequence: TGTGCCAGCAGCGACTCGGGGCTGGCCAACTATGGCTACACCTTC.